This T cell receptor (beta chain) came from a study of cytomegalovirus exposure and HLA in healthy donors. In the study overall: Out of about 410 genotyped donors, about 76% belonged to the Caucasian-associated ancestry cluster. Study-wide findings and caveats: In a later analysis, HLA-associated beta chains showed higher expansion and lower generation probabilities than comparable chains. Most sequenced TCRs were rare (though some public TCRs occurred in many donors). The CMV antigen specificity of a few CMV-associated chains was confirmed through in vitro analysis.

The CDR3 has 16 residues. CDR1 is SGHRS and CDR2 is YFSETQ in the germline V gene. Deletions cut 3 bases from V and 0 bases from J, with 13 bases between. A remark on this clone: As yet, its antigen is unknown.

Primers: 60 Vbeta forward and 13 Jbeta reverse. Here immunoSEQ multiplex PCR was the method, and the copy in TCRdb shows in-frame clones only, minus some. The sample contains approximately 100,000 clones, 70% to 85% of which appear only once. The chain couples TRBV5-1 to TRBJ2-1; maybe TRBD1 (6 bases). The TCR comes from a man in his sixties in good health and CMV-seronegative. The sequenced sample was PBMCs. The DNA of the CDR3 is TGCGCCAGCAGCTCGCAGGGGTTGGGCTCCTACAATGAGCAGTTCTTC. It yields the protein CASSSQGLGSYNEQFF.